Below, 32 T cell receptor beta chains from the same sample are listed, as sequenced in a study of T cell responses to AZD1222 COVID-19 vaccine. Clones were sequenced by immunoSEQ multiplex PCR, and TCRdb holds only the in-frame ones, with some missing. The table records 110,000 to 150,000 clones, approximately 90% of them present only once. The starting material was peripheral blood, obtained on day 0 of AZD1222 vaccination. The source is an adult in good health.

V usage is TRBV11-2 and J usage is TRBJ2-1, with a tentative D call TRBD2 (5 bases). The ends were cut back, 0 bases at V and 3 bases at J, with 18 bases in the middle. Germline CDR1 SGHAT, CDR2 FQNNGV. There are 18 residues in the CDR3. The CDR3 reads CASSLERASTTYYNEQFF. The DNA for the CDR3 is TGTGCCAGCAGCTTAGAGCGGGCCTCCACCACTTACTACAATGAGCAGTTCTTC.

The chain is built from TRBV11-2 and TRBJ2-3; 8 bases fit TRBD1. The CDR3 contains 13 residues. Germline V lookup: CDR1 SGHAT, CDR2 FQNNGV. J lost 6 bases, V lost 3 bases, and 2 bases had no gene match. Here the CDR3 DNA reads TGTGCCAGCAGCTTGACAGGGGACGATACGCAGTATTTT. Translated, it gives CASSLTGDDTQYF.

The V call is TRBV3-1 (or the pseudogene TRBV3-2), the J call TRBJ1-1; no firm D call. V was trimmed by 3 bases and J by 7 bases, leaving 9 bases between them. CDR1 is LGHDT, CDR2 YNNKEL, per germline (reference sequence). This CDR3 region has 12 residues. The CDR3 DNA follows: TGTGCCAGCAGCCACGGACGGTTTGAAGCTTTCTTT. Translating gives CASSHGRFEAFF.

This chain connects TRBV12-5 to TRBJ2-3; 10 bases agree with TRBD1. This CDR3 contains 15 residues. Germline V gene lookup returns CDR1 LGHNT and CDR2 FRNRAP. V lost 2 bases, J lost 4 bases, and 3 bases stayed unmatched. CDR3 sequence (DNA): TGTGCTAGTGGTTTGAGGACAGGGGGTGCAGATACGCAGTATTTT. Protein product: CASGLRTGGADTQYF.

In its sample, this clone was seen once. This sequence joins TRBV6-5 and TRBJ1-3; unclear D gene. CDR1 and CDR2 (germline): MNHEY, SVGAGI. The germline V and J ends were trimmed by 5 bases and 0 bases, with 11 bases remaining between them. The CDR3 spans 15 residues. The CDR3 nucleotides are TGTGCCAGCAGTCCTACGGGATTCTCTGGAAACACCATATATTTT. Its protein is CASSPTGFSGNTIYF.

This chain joins TRBV24-1 and TRBJ1-2, with D possibly TRBD1 on 6 matching bases. Germline V gene data show CDR1 as KGHDR and CDR2 as SFDVKD. Deletions cut 3 bases from V and 6 bases from J, with 16 bases between. The length of the CDR3 is 15 residues. This chain's CDR3 is CATSDTPGGPDGYTF. In DNA form, the CDR3 reads TGTGCCACCAGTGATACCCCCGGGGGGCCTGATGGCTACACCTTC.

The rearrangement uses TRBV19 and TRBJ1-1, with a tentative D call TRBD1 (5 bases). With 5 bases removed from V and 9 bases from J, the gap between germline ends came to 13 bases. Germline values: CDR1 LNHDA, CDR2 SQIVND (reference sequence). The CDR3 consists of 12 residues. The CDR3 spells CASSSGILKAFF. The DNA for the CDR3 is TGTGCCAGTAGTTCAGGGATCCTAAAAGCTTTCTTT.

The chain uses TRBV6-2 or TRBV6-3 and TRBJ2-7; 7 bases line up with TRBD1. Unmatched junction bases numbered 5, after V lost 0 bases and J lost 3 bases. The CDR3 has 15 amino acids. The germline CDR1 and CDR2 sequences are MNHEY and SVGEGT. The CDR3 region is CASSYSRTGNYEQYF. CDR3 in DNA: TGTGCCAGCAGTTACTCCAGGACAGGCAACTACGAGCAGTACTTC.

In this sample, this clone turned up once. V usage is TRBV15 and J usage is TRBJ1-4; D is possibly TRBD1 (5 bases). Trimming pared 5 bases from V and 8 bases from J, leaving 18 bases between. The CDR3 length is 15 residues. Per the germline V gene, CDR1 is LNHNV and CDR2 is YYDKDF (reference sequence). Here the CDR3 DNA reads TGTGCCACCAGCCTCGATCCTGGGGCGTCGGAAAAACTGTTTTTT. Translated: CATSLDPGASEKLFF.

This chain joins TRBV11-3 and TRBJ1-6; D is uncertain. The CDR3 consists of 14 residues. The V gene's germline CDR1 is SGHNT and CDR2 YENEEA. V lost 5 bases and J 8 bases, leaving 13 bases between the germline ends. The CDR3 loop is CASSPWGADSPLHF. The CDR3, as DNA: TGTGCCAGCAGCCCCTGGGGAGCAGATTCACCCCTCCACTTT.

The CDR3 loop is CASSLGQLTEAFF. The CDR3 region has the DNA TGTGCCAGCAGCTTAGGACAGCTCACTGAAGCTTTCTTT. The rearrangement joins TRBV7-9 to TRBJ1-1; the D gene is possibly TRBD1 (5 bases). CDR3 length: 13 amino acids. Trimming took off 1 base at V and 4 bases at J, with 7 bases between the two ends. Germline loops: CDR1 SEHNR, CDR2 FQNEAQ (reference sequence).

The gene calls are TRBV6-1 and TRBJ2-7; perhaps TRBD1 as D (5 bases). The V and J ends lost 2 bases and 0 bases respectively, with 8 bases between them. The CDR3 covers 14 residues. The germline V gene encodes CDR1 MNHNS and CDR2 SASEGT. DNA of the CDR3: TGTGCCAGCAGTGAAAGGGGCAACTCCTACGAGCAGTACTTC. Translated, it gives CASSERGNSYEQYF.

This clone appeared once. This chain connects TRBV28 to TRBJ1-2, with 7 bases that match TRBD1. The germline V gene has CDR1 MDHEN and CDR2 SYDVKM. Losses at the gene ends were 7 bases for V and 4 bases for J; bases not matched to a gene: 9. This CDR3 region has 14 residues. The CDR3 DNA is TGTGCCAGCACTGTGGGACAGATCTCCTATGGCTACACCTTC. It specifies CASTVGQISYGYTF.

The J gene is TRBJ1-2, the V gene TRBV7-3; 8 bases line up with TRBD1. After removal of 5 bases from V and 4 bases from J, the junction contained 6 bases not matched to a gene. Germline V gene data show CDR1 as SGHTA and CDR2 as FQGTGA. This CDR3 comprises 14 residues. CDR3 coding DNA: TGTGCCAGCAGCCTGGACAGGGTTAGCTATGGCTACACCTTC. It is translated as CASSLDRVSYGYTF.

The CDR3 loop reads CASSSLRDSKDTQYF. The CDR3 nucleotides are TGCGCCAGCAGCTCCCTCCGGGACAGTAAAGATACGCAGTATTTT. V is TRBV5-1 and J is TRBJ2-3; 7 bases align to TRBD1. Trimming cost V 3 bases and J 5 bases; bases outside gene matches: 9. The CDR3 contains 15 residues. The germline CDR1 and CDR2 sequences are SGHRS and YFSETQ.

The V call is TRBV24-1, the J call TRBJ1-4; possible D gene TRBD1, 6 bases. Trimming left V 3 bases short and J 5 bases short, with 12 bases between. The germline gives CDR1 KGHDR, CDR2 SFDVKD. CDR3 length: 15 residues. This CDR3 is CATSDPGTSNEKLFF. The CDR3 DNA is TGTGCCACCAGTGATCCCGGGACAAGCAATGAAAAACTGTTTTTT.

This clone was recorded once. The chain has TRBV9 and TRBJ1-2; D unresolved. In germline, CDR1 is SGDLS, CDR2 YYNGEE. The CDR3 extends over 15 amino acids. Trimming left V 0 bases short and J 0 bases short, with 9 bases between. CDR3 nucleotides: TGTGCCAGCAGCGTAGAGAGCAGACCTAACTATGGCTACACCTTC. As protein: CASSVESRPNYGYTF.

The chain uses TRBV7-6 and TRBJ1-1, with 7 bases fitting TRBD1. The CDR3 extends over 14 amino acids. Germline values: CDR1 SGHVS, CDR2 FNYEAQ. With V trimmed by 2 bases and J by 5 bases, 5 bases remained unmatched. CDR3 region: CASSLITGATEAFF. The CDR3 bases are TGTGCCAGCAGCTTAATAACAGGGGCGACTGAAGCTTTCTTT.

The CDR3 spells CASSLAGRVGNSPLHF. The CDR3 nucleotides read TGCGCCAGCAGCTTGGCCGGGAGGGTCGGCAATTCACCCCTCCACTTT. The J gene is TRBJ1-6, the V gene TRBV5-1, with D hard to call. Germline V gene data show CDR1 as SGHRS and CDR2 as YFSETQ. V dropped 0 bases and J dropped 7 bases, with 14 bases sitting between them. The CDR3 loop spans 16 amino acids.

The chain is built from TRBV5-4 and TRBJ1-1; tentative D call: TRBD1 (6 bases). V lost 0 bases and J 3 bases, leaving 12 bases between the germline ends. The CDR3 runs 15 residues. Germline CDR1 reads SGHNT; CDR2 reads YYREEE (reference sequence). Here the CDR3 DNA reads TGTGCCAGCAGCTTGGCGCAGGGGCGGTACACTGAAGCTTTCTTT. This translates into CASSLAQGRYTEAFF. Together with reference TRBV5-4 and TRBJ1-1, the CDR3 gives the full variable domain: ETGVTQSPTHLIKTRGQQVTLRCSSQSGHNTVSWYQQALGQGPQFIFQYYREEENGRGNFPPRFSGLQFPNYSSELNVNALELDDSALYLCASSLAQGRYTEAFFGQGTRLTVV.

The chain has TRBV30 and TRBJ1-5; D might be TRBD1 (5 bases). Trimming cost V 2 bases and J 5 bases, with 19 bases left between them. CDR3 size: 16 residues. Looked up from germline, CDR1 is GTSNPN and CDR2 is SVGIG (reference sequence). The CDR3 region has the DNA TGTGCCTGGAGTAGGACCCGGGGACGCTTCGATCAGCCCCAGCATTTT. Its translation: CAWSRTRGRFDQPQHF.

The rearrangement joins TRBV9 to TRBJ2-4; 10 nucleotides line up with TRBD1. Germline V gene lookup returns CDR1 SGDLS and CDR2 YYNGEE. V lost 0 bases, J lost 5 bases, and 5 bases stayed unmatched. The CDR3 has 16 residues. In nucleotides, the CDR3 is TGTGCCAGCAGCGTAGCTTCCGGGACAGGGGAAAACATTCAGTACTTC. It yields the protein CASSVASGTGENIQYF.

The chain has TRBV12-3 or TRBV12-4 and TRBJ1-2; no clear D. Trimming removed 6 bases from V and 7 bases from J, with 15 bases in between. The CDR3 is made up of 13 amino acids. CDR3 loop: CASSRLVGSGYTF. Written as DNA, the CDR3 is TGTGCCAGCAGCCGCCTGGTGGGTAGTGGCTACACCTTC.

This sequence joins TRBV12-5 and TRBJ1-2; D is ambiguous. The CDR3 loop spans 14 amino acids. CDR1 and CDR2 (germline): LGHNT, FRNRAP. Trimming left V 6 bases short and J 4 bases short, with 15 bases between. The CDR3 reads CASGSDLAGYGYTF. As DNA, the CDR3 is TGTGCTAGTGGGTCGGACTTAGCTGGCTATGGCTACACCTTC.

V usage is TRBV27 and J usage is TRBJ1-4; TRBD1 is a possible D gene (5 bases). This CDR3 region has 15 residues. CDR1 is MNHEY, CDR2 SMNVEV, per germline (reference sequence). V was clipped by 6 bases and J by 7 bases, with 18 bases between them. The CDR3 coding sequence is TGTGCCAGCAGGAGGAAAGGCCAGGGAGGTGAAAAACTGTTTTTT. Translating gives CASRRKGQGGEKLFF.

This sequence joins TRBV5-1 and TRBJ2-6; D is unresolved. Looked up from germline, CDR1 is SGHRS and CDR2 is YFSETQ. The CDR3 consists of 14 residues. V dropped 0 bases and J dropped 0 bases, with 1 base sitting between them. CDR3 in DNA: TGCGCCAGCAGCTTGGACTCTGGGGCCAACGTCCTGACTTTC. Amino acids: CASSLDSGANVLTF.

This chain links TRBV7-2 with TRBJ1-2, with D uncertain. In germline, CDR1 is SGHTA, CDR2 FQGNSA. The CDR3 covers 14 residues. The V end was cut by 4 bases, the J end by 3 bases, with 12 bases between. The CDR3 spells CASSSRSIYYGYTF. The CDR3 coding sequence is TGTGCCAGCAGCTCTCGGAGTATCTACTATGGCTACACCTTC.

The chain carries TRBV5-1 and TRBJ1-3; D is perhaps TRBD1 (5 bases). Germline CDR1 and CDR2: SGHRS and YFSETQ. Trimming left V 4 bases short and J 3 bases short, with 11 bases between. The CDR3 runs 14 residues. The DNA for the CDR3 is TGCGCCAGCAGCGACGTGCAGGGTGGAAACACCATATATTTT. It encodes CASSDVQGGNTIYF. Full variable domain (missing parts from reference TRBV5-1 and TRBJ1-3): KAGVTQTPRYLIKTRGQQVTLSCSPISGHRSVSWYQQTPGQGLQFLFEYFSETQRNKGNFPGRFSGRQFSNSRSEMNVSTLELGDSALYLCASSDVQGGNTIYFGEGSWLTVV.

The chain employs TRBV30 and TRBJ1-5; 10 nucleotides line up with TRBD1. The CDR3 sequence is 17 residues long. V trimming: 1 base; J trimming: 1 base; junction bases outside the gene matches: 7. Germline V gives CDR1 GTSNPN, CDR2 SVGIG (reference sequence). The CDR3 reads CAWSGGTGVRSNQPQHF. The CDR3 DNA reads TGTGCCTGGAGTGGAGGGACAGGGGTGAGGAGCAATCAGCCCCAGCATTTT.

The rearrangement links TRBV10-1 to TRBJ1-5; D gene unclear. The germline V gene encodes CDR1 WNHNN and CDR2 SYGVQD (reference sequence). V dropped 11 bases and J dropped 5 bases, with 13 bases sitting between them. The CDR3 loop spans 12 amino acids. The CDR3 nucleotides read TGCGCCCCACCTCGTCGGGATCAGCCCCAGCATTTT. This gives the protein CAPPRRDQPQHF.

The CDR3 loop reads CASCGQGYNEQFF. Written as DNA, the CDR3 is TGTGCCAGCTGTGGGCAGGGGTACAATGAGCAGTTCTTC. The rearrangement uses TRBV28 and TRBJ2-1; tentatively, D is TRBD1 (6 bases). Germline V CDR1 and CDR2: MDHEN, SYDVKM. The CDR3 loop spans 13 amino acids. The V end was cut by 8 bases, the J end by 4 bases, with 12 bases between.

The chain joins TRBV3-1 (or the pseudogene TRBV3-2) to TRBJ2-3, with D perhaps given as TRBD1 or TRBD2 (5 bases each). Germline loops: CDR1 LGHDT, CDR2 YNNKEL (reference sequence). V dropped 1 base and J dropped 5 bases, with 10 bases sitting between them. The CDR3 consists of 14 residues. The CDR3 loop is CASSQGVGVDTQYF. In DNA form, the CDR3 reads TGTGCCAGCAGCCAAGGGGTGGGGGTAGATACGCAGTATTTT.